This T cell receptor beta chain is drawn from a study of shared clonotypes between healthy human individuals. The germline CDR1 and CDR2 sequences are PRHDT and FYEKMQ (reference sequence). The ends were cut back, 6 bases at V and 0 bases at J, with 14 bases in the middle. CDR3 length: 15 residues. This table comes from immunoSEQ multiplex PCR, and its TCRdb copy is limited to in-frame clones, with some not included. The table shows about 1 million clones, with about 77% occurring only once. The sample consisted of memory CD4+ T cells sorted from blood. Subset of the sample: CD45RA-negative fraction. V gene TRBV13 combines with J gene TRBJ1-2; D perhaps matches TRBD1 (5 bases). This TCR was recovered from a man younger than 35 in good health. In nucleotides, the CDR3 is TGTGCCAGCAGGCCTCAGGGAAAAACTAACTATGGCTACACCTTC. Its translation is CASRPQGKTNYGYTF. Using reference TRBV13 and TRBJ1-2 for the parts outside the CDR3, the full variable domain is AAGVIQSPRHLIKEKRETATLKCYPIPRHDTVYWYQQGPGQDPQFLISFYEKMQSDKGSIPDRFSAQQFSDYHSELNMSSLELGDSALYFCASRPQGKTNYGYTFGSGTRLTVV.